Below, 12 T cell receptor beta chains from the same sample are listed, as sequenced in a study of blood T cell repertoires in COVID-19. The assay was immunoSEQ multiplex PCR, and TCRdb's table has in-frame clones only and misses some. The table lists more than 65,000 clones, 84% of them singletons. Sequenced material: peripheral blood. The receptor source for this set is a human donor in a cohort sampled during active COVID-19.

This clone was counted once. This chain connects TRBV29-1 to TRBJ2-7; TRBD1 might be the D (6 bases). The CDR3 runs to 13 residues. The V end was cut by 3 bases, the J end by 3 bases, with 12 bases between. Germline loops: CDR1 SQVTM, CDR2 ANQGSEA. The DNA for the CDR3 is TGCAGCGTTGAGGTACAGGGAAGCTACGAGCAGTACTTC. Translated: CSVEVQGSYEQYF.

This clone was seen once. This chain uses TRBV7-9 with TRBJ2-1, with 7 bases aligning to TRBD2. Germline CDR1 is SEHNR and CDR2 is FQNEAQ (reference sequence). The CDR3 runs 18 residues. The ends lost 3 bases at V and 0 bases at J; junction bases unmatched: 11. CDR3 amino acids: CASSLRGGRDYSYNEQFF. Here the CDR3 DNA reads TGTGCCAGCAGCTTGAGGGGCGGCCGGGACTACTCCTACAATGAGCAGTTCTTC.

The J gene is TRBJ2-3, the V gene TRBV6-1; no clear D. V lost 3 bases and J 2 bases, leaving 6 bases between the germline ends. The germline CDR1 and CDR2 sequences are MNHNS and SASEGT. The CDR3 is 13 amino acids. The CDR3 DNA is TGTGCCAGCAGTGAGCAGTTCACAGATACGCAGTATTTT. Translating it yields CASSEQFTDTQYF.

V usage is TRBV5-1 and J usage is TRBJ1-2; 7 bases are shared with TRBD1. Per germline, CDR1 SGHRS and CDR2 YFSETQ. The junction had 20 bases not matched to a gene; V was cut back by 4 bases and J by 14 bases. This CDR3 spans 15 amino acids. CDR3 loop: CASSAETGSELARTF. The CDR3 DNA is TGCGCCAGCAGCGCAGAGACAGGGTCAGAATTGGCTAGGACCTTC.

The chain joins TRBV11-2 to TRBJ1-3, with D perhaps matching TRBD1 (5 bases). V shed 1 base and J shed 0 bases, with 10 bases lying between them. The CDR3 sequence is 16 residues long. CDR1 is SGHAT and CDR2 is FQNNGV in the germline V gene. In DNA form, the CDR3 reads TGTGCCAGCAGCTTAGGACAGTTCTACTCTGGAAACACCATATATTTT. Translated, it gives CASSLGQFYSGNTIYF.

The genes are TRBV2 and TRBJ2-7; TRBD1 aligns across 11 bases. The J segment lost 6 bases and the V segment lost 8 bases, leaving 3 bases of the junction unmatched. The germline CDR1 and CDR2 sequences are SNHLY and FYNNEI. CDR3 length: 12 residues. DNA of the CDR3: TGTGCCAGCGGGGGACAGGGGGTCGAGCAGTACTTC. Residues: CASGGQGVEQYF.

The V call is TRBV28, the J call TRBJ1-2; 7 nucleotides line up with TRBD1. Germline CDR1 and CDR2: MDHEN and SYDVKM. The CDR3 is made up of 13 amino acids. V lost 8 bases to trimming and J lost 4 bases; unmatched junction nucleotides: 7. The chain's CDR3 is CASRVGGSYGYTF. The CDR3 DNA reads TGTGCCAGCCGAGTAGGGGGCTCCTATGGCTACACCTTC.

This CDR3 reads CASSGPIRLAGESNVLTF. The CDR3 region has the DNA TGTGCCAGCAGTGGCCCCATTCGGTTAGCGGGAGAGTCGAACGTCCTGACTTTC. The V gene is TRBV2, the J gene TRBJ2-6; 9 bases match TRBD2. Per germline, CDR1 SNHLY and CDR2 FYNNEI. CDR3 size: 18 residues. The J segment lost 10 bases and the V segment lost 4 bases, leaving 17 bases of the junction unmatched.

The rearrangement joins TRBV18 to TRBJ2-7; 9 positions agree with TRBD2. Trimming removed 4 bases from V and 6 bases from J; junction bases left unmatched: 16. This CDR3 region has 17 residues. CDR1 and CDR2 from the germline V gene are KGHSH and LQKENI. The CDR3 protein is CASSRSGASGIGGEQYF. The CDR3 region has the DNA TGTGCCAGCTCACGTTCCGGGGCTAGCGGGATAGGTGGCGAGCAGTACTTC. Looking up the rest from reference TRBV18 and TRBJ2-7 gives the full variable domain: NAGVMQNPRHLVRRRGQEARLRCSPMKGHSHVYWYRQLPEEGLKFMVYLQKENIIDESGMPKERFSAEFPKEGPSILRIQQVVRGDSAAYFCASSRSGASGIGGEQYFGPGTRLTVT.

This clone is a singleton in its sample. This chain links TRBV13 with TRBJ2-1, with 8 bases lining up with TRBD2. The CDR3 is made up of 15 amino acids. V lost 5 bases and J lost 6; bases outside the gene matches: 9. Germline V CDR1 and CDR2: PRHDT, FYEKMQ (reference sequence). CDR3 residues: CASSGRAGAGNEQFF. In DNA, the CDR3 is TGTGCCAGCAGCGGCCGAGCGGGAGCGGGCAATGAGCAGTTCTTC.

The chain uses TRBV7-9 and TRBJ1-2; a weak D match, TRBD1 (5 bases). V gave up 8 bases and J gave up 8 bases, with 15 bases separating them. Per germline, CDR1 SEHNR and CDR2 FQNEAQ (reference sequence). This CDR3 has 12 residues. CDR3 nucleotides: TGTGCCAGCCGCCAGGGCCAGGGCGGCTACACCTTC. Protein: CASRQGQGGYTF.

Written as DNA, the CDR3 is TGTGCCAGCAGGGCCCCTCCGGGGGAGCAGTACTTC. Translated: CASRAPPGEQYF. The chain couples TRBV7-2 to TRBJ2-7; tentatively, D is TRBD2 (5 bases). This CDR3 comprises 12 residues. Germline loops: CDR1 SGHTA, CDR2 FQGNSA. V was cut by 6 bases and J by 7 bases, with 13 bases left in between.